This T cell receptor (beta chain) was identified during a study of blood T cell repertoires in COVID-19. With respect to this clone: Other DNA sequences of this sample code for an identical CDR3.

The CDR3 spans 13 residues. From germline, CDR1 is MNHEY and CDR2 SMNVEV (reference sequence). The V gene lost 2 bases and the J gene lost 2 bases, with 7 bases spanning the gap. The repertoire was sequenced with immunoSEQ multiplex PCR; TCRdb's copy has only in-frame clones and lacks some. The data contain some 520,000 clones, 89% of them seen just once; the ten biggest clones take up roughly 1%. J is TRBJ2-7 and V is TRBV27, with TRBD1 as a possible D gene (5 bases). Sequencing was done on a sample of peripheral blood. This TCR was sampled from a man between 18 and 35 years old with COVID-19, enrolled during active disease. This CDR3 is CASSLQGPYEQYF. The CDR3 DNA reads TGTGCCAGCAGTTTACAGGGTCCCTACGAGCAGTACTTC.